The clone carrying this T cell receptor (gamma chain) is termed large. Distinct nucleotide sequences in the sample also encode this CDR3. For each case, the template was genomic DNA from ten roughly 4.8-µm formalin-fixed paraffin-embedded scrolls. The J segment lost 0 bases and the V segment lost 1 base, leaving 11 bases of the junction unmatched. The CDR3 runs to 18 residues. Germline-derived CDR1 and CDR2 are VENAVY and YDSYNSRV. The entry originates in a study of intestinal T cells in coeliac disease. Using around 0.2 ug of biopsy DNA, TRG was amplified with LymphoTrack primers. TCRdb re-called the multiplex PCR reads via CATT. The table records about a thousand gamma-chain clones, 45% to 60% of them present only once.

The sequencing sample was made of a duodenal biopsy. The chain couples TRGV8 to TRGJP2. This clonotype was obtained from a human donor who served as a control with a normal duodenal biopsy, not a healthy volunteer. The CDR3 is CATWDREWAYSSDWIKTF. DNA for the CDR3: TGTGCCACCTGGGATAGAGAGTGGGCGTATAGTAGTGATTGGATCAAGACGTTT.